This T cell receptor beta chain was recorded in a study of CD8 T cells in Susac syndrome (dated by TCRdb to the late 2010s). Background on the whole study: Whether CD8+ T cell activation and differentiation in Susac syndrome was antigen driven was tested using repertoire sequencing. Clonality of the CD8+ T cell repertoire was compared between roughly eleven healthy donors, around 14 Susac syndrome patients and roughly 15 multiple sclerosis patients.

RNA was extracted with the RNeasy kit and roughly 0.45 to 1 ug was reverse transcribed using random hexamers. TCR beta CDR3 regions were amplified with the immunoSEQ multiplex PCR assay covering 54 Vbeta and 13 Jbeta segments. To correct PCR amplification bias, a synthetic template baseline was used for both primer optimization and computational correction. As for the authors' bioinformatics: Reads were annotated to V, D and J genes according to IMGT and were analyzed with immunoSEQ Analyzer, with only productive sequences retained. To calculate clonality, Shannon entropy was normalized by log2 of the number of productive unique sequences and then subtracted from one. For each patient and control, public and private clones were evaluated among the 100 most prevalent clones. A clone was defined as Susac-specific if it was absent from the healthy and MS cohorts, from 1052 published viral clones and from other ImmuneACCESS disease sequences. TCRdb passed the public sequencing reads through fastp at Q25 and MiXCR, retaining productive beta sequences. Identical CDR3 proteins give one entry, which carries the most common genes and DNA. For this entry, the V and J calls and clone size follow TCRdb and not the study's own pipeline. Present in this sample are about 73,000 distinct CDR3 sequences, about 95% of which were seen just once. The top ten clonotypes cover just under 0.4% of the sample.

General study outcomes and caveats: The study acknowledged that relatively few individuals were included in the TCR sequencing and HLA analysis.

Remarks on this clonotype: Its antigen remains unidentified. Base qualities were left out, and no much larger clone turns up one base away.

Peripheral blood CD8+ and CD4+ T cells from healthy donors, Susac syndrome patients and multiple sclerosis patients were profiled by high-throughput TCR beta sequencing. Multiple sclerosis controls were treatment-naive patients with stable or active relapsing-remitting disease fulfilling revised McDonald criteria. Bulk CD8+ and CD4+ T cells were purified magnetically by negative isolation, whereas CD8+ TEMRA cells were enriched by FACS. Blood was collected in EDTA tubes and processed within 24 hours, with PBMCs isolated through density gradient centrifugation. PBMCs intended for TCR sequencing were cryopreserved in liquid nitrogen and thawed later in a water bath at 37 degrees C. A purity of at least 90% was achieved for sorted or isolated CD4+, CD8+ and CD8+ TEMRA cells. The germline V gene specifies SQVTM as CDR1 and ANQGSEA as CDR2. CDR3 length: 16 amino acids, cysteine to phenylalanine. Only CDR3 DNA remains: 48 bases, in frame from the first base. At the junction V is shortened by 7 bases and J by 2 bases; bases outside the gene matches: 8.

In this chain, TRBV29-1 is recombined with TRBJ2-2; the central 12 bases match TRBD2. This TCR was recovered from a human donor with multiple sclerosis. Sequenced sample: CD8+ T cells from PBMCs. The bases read TGCAGCGGCACTCTAGCGGGAGGGCCTAACACCGGGGAGCTGTTTTTT. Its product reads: CSGTLAGGPNTGELFF.